This is a list of T cell receptor beta chains from one sample in a study of T-cell memory formation after mild COVID-19. TCRdb reprocessed the 5' RACE reads via MiXCR and lists one record per CDR3 protein. The data contain hundreds of thousands of distinct CDR3 sequences, around 16% of them singletons. The sequencing input was PBMCs or a T cell subset sorted from them (not recorded which). Receptor source: a young man who had mild COVID-19 (a few samples of this study predate the infection). Cell type and time point are not known. The CDR3 runs from the conserved cysteine through the conserved F or W. The order of the fields is J gene, clone size, V gene, D gene, CDR3 DNA, CDR3 protein. The D gene is left open where the match is weak. Only part of the rows carry a size: once, few, many, or a class if the clone is expanded.

>TRBJ2-4|NA|TRBV20-1|TRBD2
TGCAGTGCACGCGGGAGAGAAACCAAAAACATTCAGTACTTC
CSARGRETKNIQYF
>TRBJ2-5|NA|TRBV4-1|NA
TGCGCCAGCAGCCAAGAGGAAAGGGGTGGAGAGACCCAGTACTTC
CASSQEERGGETQYF
>TRBJ1-1|many|TRBV28|NA
TGTGCCACCGAGCTTTTCGGGAACACTGAAGCTTTCTTT
CATELFGNTEAFF
>TRBJ2-1|NA|TRBV4-1|NA
TGCGCCAGCAGCCAAGAGGGCGGAGAGCAGTTCTTC
CASSQEGGEQFF
>TRBJ2-3|NA|TRBV7-2|TRBD2
TGTGCCAGCATTGCGGGGGTGAGCACAGATACGCAGTATTTT
CASIAGVSTDTQYF
>TRBJ2-5|many|TRBV11-2|NA
TGTGCCAGCAGCCCCCAGTTGGAGAAGACCCAGTACTTC
CASSPQLEKTQYF
>TRBJ1-6|many|TRBV7-2|NA
TGTGCCAGCAGGCCCGACAGAAGCAATTCACCCCTCCACTTT
CASRPDRSNSPLHF
>TRBJ1-1|once|TRBV27|NA
TGTGCCAGCAGGCGACAGCGCATGAACACTGAAGCTTTCTTT
CASRRQRMNTEAFF
>TRBJ2-7|NA|TRBV29-1|NA
TGCAGCGTTGTAGGGGGGGGCCACCAAAGCTCCTACGAGCAGTACTTC
CSVVGGGHQSSYEQYF
>TRBJ2-5|NA|TRBV7-8|NA
TGTGCCAGCAGCTACAGCCGCCCCAAGGAGACCCAGTACTTC
CASSYSRPKETQYF
>TRBJ1-1|many|TRBV5-1|TRBD1
TGCGCCAGCAGCCCGGACAGGGCGAACACTGAAGCTTTCTTT
CASSPDRANTEAFF
>TRBJ2-3|few|TRBV9|TRBD1
TGTGCCAGCAGCCGCAGGGGGATCACAGATACGCAGTATTTT
CASSRRGITDTQYF
>TRBJ2-7|NA|TRBV21-1|NA
TGTGCCAGCAGCGCCCGGGACAGGGGGCCGGACGAGCAGTACTTC
CASSARDRGPDEQYF
>TRBJ2-1|few|TRBV12-5|TRBD2
TGTGCTAGTGGTTTGTTAGCGGGGGAACCCTCCTACAATGAGCAGTTCTTC
CASGLLAGEPSYNEQFF
>TRBJ2-7|many|TRBV4-1|NA
TGCGCCAGCAGCCAGATGGGGGGCGACTACGAGCAGTACTTC
CASSQMGGDYEQYF
>TRBJ2-1|many|TRBV20-1|NA
TGCAGTGCTAGAGTGTCGGGACGTGGGGACCGTGAGCAGTTCTTC
CSARVSGRGDREQFF
>TRBJ1-2|NA|TRBV7-2|TRBD1
TGTGCCAGCAGCTTAGCGCAACAGGGGAACGGCTACACCTTC
CASSLAQQGNGYTF
>TRBJ2-7|NA|TRBV7-2|NA
TGTGCCAGCAGCTTAGCGTCCAGTCTCTCCTACGAGCAGTACTTC
CASSLASSLSYEQYF
>TRBJ1-1|NA|TRBV20-1|NA
TGCAGTGCTCTCCCGGGTCGCACTGAAGCTTTCTTT
CSALPGRTEAFF
>TRBJ2-3|few|TRBV12-3/TRBV12-4|NA
TGTGCCAGCAGTTTTCCCACAGATACGCAGTATTTT
CASSFPTDTQYF
>TRBJ2-7|few|TRBV5-5|NA
TGTGCCAGCAGCCACTCATGGGGATTTACCTACGAGCAGTACTTC
CASSHSWGFTYEQYF
>TRBJ2-4|many|TRBV4-1|NA
TGCGCCAGCAGCCAACCTAGTGGGTATGGCGCCAAAAACATTCAGTACTTC
CASSQPSGYGAKNIQYF
>TRBJ2-5|many|TRBV5-1|NA
TGCGCCAGCAGCTTGGTCGGGGACAACCAAGAGACCCAGTACTTC
CASSLVGDNQETQYF
>TRBJ2-3|NA|TRBV6-5|NA
TGTGCCAGCAGTTACTCGCGCGCTGGGGAGACGCAGTATTTT
CASSYSRAGETQYF
>TRBJ1-1|NA|TRBV27|NA
TGTGCCAGCAGGACTGGACAGAAGATGAACACTGAAGCTTTCTTT
CASRTGQKMNTEAFF
>TRBJ2-3|few|TRBV7-2|NA
TGTGCCAGCAGCCCCTACCTAGCGACCGATACGCAGTATTTT
CASSPYLATDTQYF
>TRBJ2-1|many|TRBV7-9|TRBD1
TGTGCCAGCAGCTCAGGACAGGGAACTCAGTTCTTC
CASSSGQGTQFF
>TRBJ1-5|NA|TRBV10-3|NA
TGTGCCATCAGTTACCAGGGTCAGCCCCAGCATTTT
CAISYQGQPQHF
>TRBJ2-3|few|TRBV5-1|NA
TGCGCCAGCAGCTTCAAGGATACGCAGTATTTT
CASSFKDTQYF
>TRBJ1-5|few|TRBV6-5|NA
TGTGCCAGCAGTTACGGAAGTAATAGCAATCAGCCCCAGCATTTT
CASSYGSNSNQPQHF
>TRBJ2-5|many|TRBV20-1|NA
TGCAGTGAACGGGGCGGCATCCAAGAGACCCAGTACTTC
CSERGGIQETQYF
>TRBJ2-4|few|TRBV3-1|NA
TGTGCCAGCAGCCAGTCCGCTGCCGGAGGGAACATTCAGTACTTC
CASSQSAAGGNIQYF
>TRBJ2-5|NA|TRBV7-9|NA
TGTGCCAGCAGCTTAATAGCGATCCAAGAGACCCAGTACTTC
CASSLIAIQETQYF
>TRBJ2-5|NA|TRBV18|NA
TGTGCCAGCTCACCACCCTCCGCGAGCCAAGAGACCCAGTACTTC
CASSPPSASQETQYF
>TRBJ2-2|many|TRBV12-3/TRBV12-4|NA
TGTGCCAGCAGCCCCGCAGAAAACACCGGGGAGCTGTTTTTT
CASSPAENTGELFF
>TRBJ2-3|NA|TRBV6-5|TRBD2
TGTGCCAGCGGGACTAGCGGGGGGGCGACAGATACGCAGTATTTT
CASGTSGGATDTQYF
>TRBJ2-7|few|TRBV7-9|NA
TGTGCCAGCAGCGAGGACAATACCTACGAGCAGTACTTC
CASSEDNTYEQYF
>TRBJ2-7|NA|TRBV7-9|NA
TGTGCCAGCAGCTTAGTTCCCTCGCCACCGCCCTACGAGCAGTACTTC
CASSLVPSPPPYEQYF
>TRBJ1-2|NA|TRBV6-2/TRBV6-3|NA
TGTGCCAGCAGTTACTCGGCCAGGGTTGGCTACACCTTC
CASSYSARVGYTF
>TRBJ1-4|NA|TRBV5-5|NA
TGTGCCAGCAGCTTGGAAGCTCGGGACCGAAGCGAAAAACTGTTTTTT
CASSLEARDRSEKLFF
>TRBJ2-5|few|TRBV5-1|TRBD1
TGCGCCAGCAGCTTCCCCCCCGGGACAGGTGGAGAGACCCAGTACTTC
CASSFPPGTGGETQYF
>TRBJ2-1|NA|TRBV5-1|NA
TGCGCCAGCAGCGGGGGACTTCGGCGTGGCGATGAGCAGTTCTTC
CASSGGLRRGDEQFF
>TRBJ1-1|few|TRBV20-1|NA
TGCAGTGGCAGGGGTGAGAACACTGAAGCTTTCTTT
CSGRGENTEAFF
>TRBJ2-6|NA|TRBV6-5|NA
TGTGCCAGCAGTTACTCTTCGGGGAATGCCAACGTCCTGACTTTC
CASSYSSGNANVLTF
>TRBJ1-1|few|TRBV6-5|NA
TGTGCCAGCAGTTACTCTGGCAGGGTGAACACTGAAGCTTTCTTT
CASSYSGRVNTEAFF
>TRBJ2-7|few|TRBV5-1|TRBD2
TGCGCCAGCAGCTCAACTAGCGGGGGAGTTTCCTACGAGCAGTACTTC
CASSSTSGGVSYEQYF
>TRBJ2-1|NA|TRBV12-3/TRBV12-4|TRBD2
TGTGCCAGCAGTCGGGCGACTAGCGGGGGACCTCGACATGAGCAGTTCTTC
CASSRATSGGPRHEQFF
>TRBJ1-1|NA|TRBV7-9|TRBD1
TGTGCCAGCAGCTTACGGGACAGTGGTGAATCGGAAGCTTTCTTT
CASSLRDSGESEAFF
>TRBJ2-3|NA|TRBV28|NA
TGTGCCAGCACCCCCCCACCCGGGACCAGGACGACAGATACGCAGTATTTT
CASTPPPGTRTTDTQYF
>TRBJ1-1|few|TRBV4-3|NA
TGCGCCAGCAGCCAAGACAACGGTGACCCGAACGGGGAATTT
CASSQDNGDPNGEF
>TRBJ1-5|few|TRBV29-1|NA
TGCAGCGCTGGTGGGACAAAGAATCAGCCCCAGCATTTT
CSAGGTKNQPQHF
>TRBJ2-2|NA|TRBV29-1|NA
TGCAGCGTTGAAGAGGACAGCCGCACCGGGGAGCTGTTTTTT
CSVEEDSRTGELFF
>TRBJ2-3|many|TRBV4-1|TRBD2
TGCGCCAGCAAGACCATCGGGGGGGCTGCAGATACGCAGTATTTT
CASKTIGGAADTQYF